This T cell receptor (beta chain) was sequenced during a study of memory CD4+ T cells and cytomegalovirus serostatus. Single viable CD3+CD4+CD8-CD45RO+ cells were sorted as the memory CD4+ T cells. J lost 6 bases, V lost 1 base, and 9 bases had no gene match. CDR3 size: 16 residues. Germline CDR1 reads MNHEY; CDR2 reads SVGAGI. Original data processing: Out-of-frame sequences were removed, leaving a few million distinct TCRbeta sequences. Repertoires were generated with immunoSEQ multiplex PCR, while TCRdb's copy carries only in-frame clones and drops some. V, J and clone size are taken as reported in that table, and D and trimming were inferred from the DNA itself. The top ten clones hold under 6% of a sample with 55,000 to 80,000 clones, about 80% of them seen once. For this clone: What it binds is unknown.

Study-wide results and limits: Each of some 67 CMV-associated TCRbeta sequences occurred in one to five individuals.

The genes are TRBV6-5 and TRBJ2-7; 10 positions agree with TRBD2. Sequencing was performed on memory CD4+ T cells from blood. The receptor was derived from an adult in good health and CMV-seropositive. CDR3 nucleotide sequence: TGTGCCAGCAGTTACTTACCTAGCGGGAGCATCTCCGAGCAGTACTTC. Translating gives CASSYLPSGSISEQYF.